The clone carrying this T cell receptor (beta chain) was observed a handful of times. Its antigen is as yet unknown. This entry is derived from a study of human T cells and chemical hapten exposure. Library preparation tagged each individual cDNA molecule with a unique molecular identifier. TCRdb re-analysed the RACE reads in MiXCR, keeping a single row per CDR3 protein. The sample has about 80,000 distinct CDR3 sequences; under 14% are singletons. There are 13 residues in the CDR3. V shed 5 bases and J 1 base; nucleotides not matched to a gene: 1. In germline, CDR1 is SGHTA, CDR2 FQGNSA. Overall study findings and caveats: Those TCRs sitting above 1 in 1000 frequency stayed the same with DPC sensitization.

The time point is: patch test 2, 6 weeks after DPC sensitization. Treatment meaning: therapeutic diphenylcyclopropenone sensitization with weekly scalp DPC. The receptor's source is a man between 18 and 29 years old with alopecia areata. Some clones in this sample may be carry-over from other donors' samples. The material was whole blood, obtained in connection with sensitization to the hapten diphenylcyclopropenone (DPC). V and J are TRBV7-2 and TRBJ1-2; TRBD1 aligns across 7 bases. Written as DNA, the CDR3 is TGTGCCAGCAGCCAGGGGGGTAACTATGGCTACACCTTC. This gives the protein CASSQGGNYGYTF. The variable domain in full, with the rest retrieved from reference TRBV7-2 and TRBJ1-2, is GAGVSQSPSNKVTEKGKDVELRCDPISGHTALYWYRQSLGQGLEFLIYFQGNSAPDKSGLPSDRFSAERTGGSVSTLTIQRTQQEDSAVYLCASSQGGNYGYTFGSGTRLTVV.